These 9 T cell receptor beta chains were all obtained from the same sample, sequenced in a study of OX40 agonist ivuxolimab in advanced cancers. Method: immunoSEQ multiplex PCR; TCRdb's copy keeps in-frame clones and lacks some. The table lists tens of thousands of clones, around 86% of them singletons, with over 0.4% in the top ten. The starting material was CD4+ or CD8+ T cells sorted from blood, obtained in a trial of the OX40 agonist ivuxolimab. These receptors came from an adult with an advanced solid tumor such as melanoma, head and neck, liver or kidney cancer.

This clone has more than one count but fewer than ten. The chain combines TRBV28 with TRBJ2-5, with unresolved D. This CDR3 is built from 11 residues. Trimming removed 5 bases at V and 12 bases at J, with 13 bases between. The germline V gene has CDR1 MDHEN and CDR2 SYDVKM. The CDR3 loop reads CASSAEVGEYF. The CDR3 DNA is TGTGCCAGCAGTGCAGAGGTTGGGGAGTACTTC.

In this sample, this clone turned up a few times. The V gene is TRBV7-6, the J gene TRBJ2-1; D is undetermined. The CDR3 totals 13 residues. Germline V gene sequence: CDR1 SGHVS, CDR2 FNYEAQ. Trimming removed 1 base at V and 8 bases at J, with 9 bases between. For the CDR3, the DNA is TGTGCCAGCAGCTTAGGACTTAACGATGAGCAGTTCTTC. This encodes CASSLGLNDEQFF.

The rearrangement joins TRBV6-1 to TRBJ2-5; 8 bases map to TRBD2. The CDR3 loop spans 14 amino acids. CDR1 MNHNS and CDR2 SASEGT come from the germline V gene. V shed 4 bases, J shed 5 bases, and the junction held 6 bases outside the gene matches. The CDR3 loop is CASSGTSIVETQYF. As DNA, the CDR3 is TGTGCCAGCAGTGGGACTAGCATAGTCGAGACCCAGTACTTC.

The chain carries TRBV2 and TRBJ1-3, with a weak D call TRBD1 (6 bases). The CDR3 length is 14 residues. Trimming cost V 5 bases and J 4 bases, with 12 bases left between them. The germline CDR1 and CDR2 sequences are SNHLY and FYNNEI. In nucleotides, the CDR3 is TGTGCCAGCAGTCTCGCCAGGGGCGGAAACACCATATATTTT. Protein sequence: CASSLARGGNTIYF.

The chain combines TRBV18 with TRBJ2-1, with a possible D match to TRBD2 (7 bases). Trimming stripped 3 bases from V and 0 bases from J, with 12 bases between. Per germline, CDR1 KGHSH and CDR2 LQKENI. The CDR3 totals 16 residues. CDR3 nucleotide sequence: TGTGCCAGCTCACCGGGGGGGGCAACCTCCTACAATGAGCAGTTCTTC. The encoded protein is CASSPGGATSYNEQFF.

CDR3 bases: TGTGCCAGCAGCTCTCTTGGGGCGGGAGGCCCCAGCAATGAGCAGTTCTTC. This codes for CASSSLGAGGPSNEQFF. The V call is TRBV7-9, the J call TRBJ2-1; 8 positions match TRBD2. Germline V lookup: CDR1 SEHNR, CDR2 FQNEAQ (reference sequence). The V segment lost 4 bases and the J segment 6 bases; nucleotides outside the gene matches: 14. The CDR3 has 17 amino acids.

The gene calls are TRBV9 and TRBJ1-3; 7 bases agree with TRBD1. CDR3 length equals 15 residues. From germline, CDR1 is SGDLS and CDR2 YYNGEE. Unmatched junction bases numbered 4, after V lost 4 bases and J lost 0 bases. CDR3 amino acids: CASSPRGNSGNTIYF. DNA of the CDR3: TGTGCCAGCAGCCCCAGGGGGAACTCTGGAAACACCATATATTTT.

This rearrangement joins TRBV28 to TRBJ1-1, with a tentative D call TRBD1 (6 bases). This CDR3 contains 13 residues. Germline assignment: CDR1 MDHEN and CDR2 SYDVKM. Trimming removed 2 bases from V and 11 bases from J, with 15 bases in between. DNA of the CDR3: TGTGCCAGCAGTTTAGGGGGCACACCGGTGGCTTTCTTT. This encodes CASSLGGTPVAFF.

V usage is TRBV2 and J usage is TRBJ1-1; TRBD1 matches at 7 bases. V was clipped by 7 bases and J by 3 bases; unmatched bases: 5. Germline CDR1 reads SNHLY; CDR2 reads FYNNEI. The CDR3 extends over 13 amino acids. CDR3 sequence (DNA): TGTGCCAGCACAAACAGGGGATACACTGAAGCTTTCTTT. Translation: CASTNRGYTEAFF.